These T cell receptor beta chains were read from a single sample in a study of Ad26.COV2.S vaccination and SARS-CoV-2 variants. Sequenced by immunoSEQ multiplex PCR; TCRdb stores in-frame clones only, minus some. The sample has roughly 700,000 clones, 89% seen once. Specimen: peripheral blood, collected in a trial of Ad26.COV2.S vaccine versus placebo. The receptors come from a person aged 18 to 59 who received the Ad26.COV2.S COVID-19 vaccine or a placebo. Each CDR3 is given with its conserved first and last residue. The D gene is left open where the match is weak.

V gene: TRBV5-1
J gene: TRBJ1-4
D gene: TRBD1
CDR3 protein: CASSWDRVATNEKLFF
CDR3 DNA: TGCGCCAGCAGCTGGGACAGGGTTGCAACTAATGAAAAACTGTTTTTT

V gene: TRBV12-3/TRBV12-4
J gene: TRBJ1-1
D gene: NA
CDR3 protein: CASSSTGFPEAFF
CDR3 DNA: TGTGCCAGCAGTTCCACAGGGTTCCCTGAAGCTTTCTTT

V gene: TRBV13
J gene: TRBJ2-3
D gene: TRBD2
CDR3 protein: CASSAMLADPTDTQYF
CDR3 DNA: TGTGCCAGCAGCGCAATGCTAGCGGATCCTACAGATACGCAGTATTTT

V gene: TRBV18
J gene: TRBJ1-5
D gene: NA
CDR3 protein: CASSPGMDQPQHF
CDR3 DNA: TGTGCCAGCTCACCAGGGATGGATCAGCCCCAGCATTTT

V gene: TRBV19
J gene: TRBJ2-1
D gene: NA
CDR3 protein: CASRDARLYNEQFF
CDR3 DNA: TGTGCCAGTAGGGACGCTAGATTATACAATGAGCAGTTCTTC

V gene: TRBV5-4
J gene: TRBJ2-3
D gene: TRBD1
CDR3 protein: CASSLWTGTGAIDTQYF
CDR3 DNA: TGTGCCAGCAGCTTGTGGACCGGGACAGGGGCTATAGATACGCAGTATTTT

V gene: TRBV5-6
J gene: TRBJ2-5
D gene: TRBD2
CDR3 protein: CASSSQRDGETQYF
CDR3 DNA: TGTGCCAGCAGCTCCCAGCGGGATGGGGAGACCCAGTACTTC

V gene: TRBV5-1
J gene: TRBJ2-4
D gene: TRBD2
CDR3 protein: CASSKTSGMGIQYF
CDR3 DNA: TGCGCCAGCAGCAAAACTAGCGGAATGGGCATTCAGTACTTC

V gene: TRBV11-3
J gene: TRBJ2-3
D gene: NA
CDR3 protein: CASSRGSTDTQYF
CDR3 DNA: TGTGCCAGCAGCCGCGGCAGCACAGATACGCAGTATTTT

V gene: TRBV5-1
J gene: TRBJ1-3
D gene: NA
CDR3 protein: CASSLFPADSSGNTIYF
CDR3 DNA: TGCGCCAGCAGCTTGTTCCCTGCGGACAGCTCTGGAAACACCATATATTTT

V gene: TRBV24-1
J gene: TRBJ2-1
D gene: TRBD1
CDR3 protein: CATQTGTVYNEQFF
CDR3 DNA: TGTGCCACCCAAACCGGGACAGTCTACAATGAGCAGTTCTTC

V gene: TRBV6-5
J gene: TRBJ1-3
D gene: NA
CDR3 protein: CASSYGPNSGNTIYF
CDR3 DNA: TGTGCCAGCAGTTACGGGCCTAACTCTGGAAACACCATATATTTT